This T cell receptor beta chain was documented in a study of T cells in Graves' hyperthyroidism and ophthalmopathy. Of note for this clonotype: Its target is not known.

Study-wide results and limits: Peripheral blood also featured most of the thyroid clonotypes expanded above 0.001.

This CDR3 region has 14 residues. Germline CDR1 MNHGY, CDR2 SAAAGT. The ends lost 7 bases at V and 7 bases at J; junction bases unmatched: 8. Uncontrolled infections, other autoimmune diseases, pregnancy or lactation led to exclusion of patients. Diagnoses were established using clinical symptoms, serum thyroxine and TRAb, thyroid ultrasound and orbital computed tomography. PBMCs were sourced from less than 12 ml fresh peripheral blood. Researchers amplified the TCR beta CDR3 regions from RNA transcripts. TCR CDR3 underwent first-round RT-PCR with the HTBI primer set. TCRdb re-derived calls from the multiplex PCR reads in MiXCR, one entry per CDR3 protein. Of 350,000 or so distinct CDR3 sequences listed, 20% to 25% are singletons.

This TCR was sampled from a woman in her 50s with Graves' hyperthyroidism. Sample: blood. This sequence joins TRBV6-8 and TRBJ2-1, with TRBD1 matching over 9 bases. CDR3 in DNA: TGTGCCAGCATTATACAGGGGGCTGGAAATGAGCAGTTCTTC. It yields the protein CASIIQGAGNEQFF.